A single sample gave rise to the 8 T cell receptor beta chains below, sequenced in a study of identical twins. In TCRdb, the 5' RACE reads were re-called with MiXCR into one record per CDR3 protein. The sample shows approximately 630,000 distinct CDR3 sequences, around 7.5% of them seen only once. The same data also contributed to another study, on yellow fever vaccine responses in identical twins.

Material: PBMCs. The receptors were gathered from a woman aged 18-29 years in good health.

V usage is TRBV20-1 and J usage is TRBJ2-3, with TRBD1 matching 8 bases. The CDR3 runs to 14 residues. J lost 3 bases, V lost 6 bases, and 8 bases had no gene match. Per germline, CDR1 DFQATT and CDR2 SNEGSKA (reference sequence). In nucleotides, the CDR3 is TGCAGTGCCGTCGGGACAGGAAGGACAGATACGCAGTATTTT. This gives the protein CSAVGTGRTDTQYF.

This clonotype was counted a few times. The chain combines TRBV20-1 with TRBJ2-1; TRBD2 matches at 15 bases. CDR3 length equals 18 residues. Germline V CDR1 and CDR2: DFQATT, SNEGSKA (reference sequence). The V segment lost 5 bases and the J segment 2 bases; nucleotides outside the gene matches: 10. CDR3 protein: CSAPSGLAGGITYNEQFF. The CDR3 DNA reads as TGCAGTGCTCCCTCGGGACTAGCGGGGGGAATCACCTACAATGAGCAGTTCTTC.

CDR3 amino acids: CASSYGGRAWDEQFF. The CDR3 DNA follows: TGTGCCAGCAGTTACGGGGGGAGGGCCTGGGATGAGCAGTTCTTC. The chain has TRBV6-5 and TRBJ2-1; 7 bases line up with TRBD2. This CDR3 contains 15 residues. V shed 2 bases and J 8 bases; nucleotides not matched to a gene: 9. The germline V gene encodes CDR1 MNHEY and CDR2 SVGAGI.

In its sample, this clonotype was seen a few times. V usage is TRBV10-3 and J usage is TRBJ1-5; D remains ambiguous. Germline V gene sequence: CDR1 ENHRY, CDR2 SYGVKD. The CDR3 extends over 13 amino acids. The V and J ends lost 1 base and 4 bases respectively, with 5 bases between them. In nucleotides, the CDR3 is TGTGCCATCAGTGAGTTGGCGAATCAGCCCCAGCATTTT. Its protein product is CAISELANQPQHF.

V gene TRBV11-1 combines with J gene TRBJ2-3, with 7 nucleotides matching TRBD2. Germline V gene sequence: CDR1 SGHAT, CDR2 FQDESV (reference sequence). The V segment lost 5 bases and the J segment 0 bases; nucleotides outside the gene matches: 17. The CDR3 length is 19 residues. The CDR3 region has the DNA TGTGCCAGCAGCGACCCTAACCCCGGGAGGCAATCTAGCACAGATACGCAGTATTTT. It codes for CASSDPNPGRQSSTDTQYF.

This clonotype has a count of ten or more. This sequence joins TRBV12-3 or TRBV12-4 and TRBJ1-4, with unresolved D. The V and J ends lost 1 base and 4 bases respectively, with 7 bases between them. The CDR3 is made up of 14 amino acids. The CDR3 loop is CASSLVGFNEKLFF. For the CDR3, the DNA is TGTGCCAGCAGTTTAGTGGGGTTTAATGAAAAACTGTTTTTT.

This rearrangement joins TRBV20-1 to TRBJ2-1; either TRBD1 or TRBD2 may fit D (5 bases each). Trimming took off 3 bases at V and 2 bases at J, with 17 bases between the two ends. Germline V gene sequence: CDR1 DFQATT, CDR2 SNEGSKA (reference sequence). The CDR3 covers 16 residues. The CDR3 protein is CSASQVGASPYNEQFF. Written as DNA, the CDR3 is TGCAGTGCTAGCCAGGTCGGGGCTAGCCCCTACAATGAGCAGTTCTTC.

The V call is TRBV20-1, the J call TRBJ2-1; D gene uncertain. Trimming shortened V by 0 bases and J by 7 bases, and 7 bases separated the two germline ends. Germline V lookup: CDR1 DFQATT, CDR2 SNEGSKA (reference sequence). The CDR3 is 12 residues long. The CDR3: CSARDFGNEQFF. The CDR3 nucleotides are TGCAGTGCTAGAGATTTTGGAAATGAGCAGTTCTTC.